The sequence of this T cell receptor beta chain was determined in a study of cytomegalovirus exposure and HLA in healthy donors. General study findings and limits: Links to common viral pathogens appeared, in a later analysis, for several of the most significant clusters.

In the PCR, 60 Vbeta and 13 Jbeta primers were used. Assay used: immunoSEQ multiplex PCR; TCRdb lists only in-frame clones, some missing. This table holds around 130,000 clones, about 82% found once. Turning to this clone: As yet, its antigen is unknown.

Deletions cut 1 base from V and 5 bases from J, with 12 bases between. The CDR3 covers 14 residues. Germline CDR1 reads GTSNPN; CDR2 reads SVGIG (reference sequence). Sequencing input: PBMCs. This clonotype was obtained from a boy between 5 and 17 years old in good health and CMV-seronegative. The J gene is TRBJ1-5, the V gene TRBV30; tentatively, D is TRBD1 (5 bases). CDR3 protein: CAWSEAGDHQPQHF. The CDR3 DNA is TGTGCCTGGAGTGAAGCGGGGGATCATCAGCCCCAGCATTTT.